This record covers a single T cell receptor (beta chain). The target of this receptor is not known. Base qualities are not at hand, and no much larger clone is one base apart. Using the deep immunoSEQ assay, TCR CDR3 regions were amplified from genomic DNA by multiplex PCR. Genomic DNA extracted from each cell subset was distributed evenly over all wells of several immunoSEQ 96-well plates, and each plate served as one replicate. For sorted subsets, roughly 200 ng genomic DNA, equal to about 30,000 T cell genomes, was loaded into each replicate PCR. The purified libraries were quantified using a Qubit 3.0 fluorometer, sized with a Bioanalyzer 2100, and then quantified again using the KAPA Library Quantification kit. Every immunoSEQ 96-well plate was sequenced on a dedicated single-read 150-cycle Illumina NextSeq 550 flow cell. Under the source paper's analysis protocol: Because only junctional sequences without quality scores were contained in the immunoSEQ output, filtering matching that applied to full-length reads could not be performed. Sequences were annotated with PyIR, a Python wrapper for IgBLAST v1.9, and V/J genes and CDR3 were assigned using IMGT germline references. Reads were filtered out if the reads had weak V/J assignments (E-value above 1e-6), no CDR3, stop codons, out-of-frame junctions, or ambiguous translated residues. V3J clonotypes were defined by identical inferred V gene, J gene, and CDR3 amino acid sequence. Percentage overlap between repertoires was calculated by dividing the number of shared unique clonotypes by the size of the smaller repertoire. Three approaches were used to assess repertoire richness: RTK rarefaction, the Chao1 estimator, and Recon v2.1 estimates of unobserved clonotypes. Generation probabilities were computed with OLGA for all TCRbeta clonotypes obtained by the gDNA method from a handful of donors. This is the immuneACCESS table as TCRdb keeps it, with only in-frame sequences that have V and J called. A part of the clones is gone; compared with another copy, unresolved V genes explain less than half, and the rest is unexplained. V, J and clone size are those of that table, while D and trimming were read from the DNA. Counted in this sample were millions of clones; approximately 94% of them appeared once. The biggest ten clones account for over 0.12% of the sample.

The donors were healthy, HIV-negative adults with no recently reported acute infections or vaccinations. Only Caucasian adults living in Nashville, Tennessee, USA were represented among the donors. CD4+ T cells were enriched by magnetic negative selection, after which naive cells were positively selected on CD45RA and the negative fraction was taken as the memory subset. Blood was collected by leukapheresis, and PBMCs were isolated by Ficoll-Histopaque density gradient centrifugation and then cryopreserved in liquid nitrogen vapor phase. Purity and quantity of every magnetically sorted T cell population were checked by analytical flow cytometry. From each sorted fraction, genomic DNA was isolated and quantified by UV absorbance on a Nanodrop 2000c. Including the terminal cysteine and phenylalanine, the CDR3 comprises 17 residues. Only CDR3 DNA is held: 51 bases, read in frame from base 1. This entry is derived from a study of shared clonotypes between healthy human individuals (dated by TCRdb to between 2020 and 2021). For the wider study: The cohort comprised a couple of women and three men aged 18 to 49 years. For each donor, CD4 naive and CD4 memory were each run on three plates, CD8 naive on two plates, and CD8 memory on one plate. The study deeply sequenced blood TCR repertoires of about 5 healthy adults to estimate repertoire size and the extent of clonotype sharing between individuals. To increase sequencing depth and limit assay-specific biases, different laboratories used diverse techniques to prepare libraries and sequence TCR repertoires. Each donor's leukapheresis produced roughly between roughly 0.85 and 9.5 billion PBMCs.

Findings and caveats that apply to the study as a whole: Sampling was restricted to blood, and TCR repertoires in tissues likely differ from the TCR repertoires found in blood. Higher generation probabilities were observed for clonotypes shared by all four sorted-subset donors than for non-shared clonotypes. Estimated clonotype richness was generally larger for naive than for memory subsets. Roughly 5% of naive CD4, 3% to 3.5% of naive CD8, roughly 2.4% of memory CD4, and roughly 0.4% of memory CD8 clonotypes were shared across a few donors. Pairwise subsampling led to the expectation that sequencing depth would affect the degree of clonotype sharing among donors. Because the study included a small number of donors, the genetic and exposure-history diversity represented was limited. Rarefaction of sorted-subset datasets indicated incomplete sequencing despite the large sequencing depth.

The V and J segments used are TRBV21-1 and TRBJ1-5. TRBV21-1 is given as a pseudogene. This clonotype was obtained from a man aged 18 to 35 in good health. The sequencing sample was made of naive CD4+ T cells sorted from blood. The cell subset or site label here, explained by the study, means: CD45RA+ positively selected. The bases are TGTGCCAGCAGCAAAGTCTCCTGGGGATATAGCAATCAGCCCCAGCATTTT. Its translation reads: CASSKVSWGYSNQPQHF.